The T cell receptor (beta chain) under discussion was sequenced for a study of radiotherapy plus CTLA-4 blockade in lung cancer (dated by TCRdb to about 2018). Study-level background: Objective responses were observed in 15% to 20% of enrolled patients, and disease control was achieved in roughly 30%. The research as a whole found: The strongest predictors of response were reported to be early dynamic shifts in blood T cell clones along with a rise in serum interferon-beta following radiation. After treatment with radiotherapy and ipilimumab, TCR clones that originated in tumors expanded in peripheral blood.

The study tested focal radiation therapy combined with CTLA-4 blockade (ipilimumab) in patients with chemo-refractory metastatic non-small-cell lung cancer. Reading from cysteine to phenylalanine, the CDR3 counts 14 amino acids. Only the CDR3 DNA is retained, 42 bases long and in frame from the first base. Sequences MDHEN (CDR1) and SYDVKM (CDR2) are obtained from the germline V gene. V sheds 5 bases and J sheds 0 bases, leaving 9 bases between their ends. To prepare the library, the immunoSEQ multiplex PCR assay was applied. TCRdb's version of the immuneACCESS table is confined to in-frame rearrangements and falls short of the full clone set. An unresolved V gene accounts for under half of the shortfall where checked; the remainder is of unknown origin. The sample has about 82,000 clones on record, 72% of them singletons. Around 15% of the sample goes to the ten largest clones. On this clone: Its antigen remains undetermined. One base away there is no much larger clone; base qualities are not given.

Here the sequenced sample was peripheral blood, taken from a patient treated with radiotherapy plus ipilimumab. The chain uses TRBV28 and TRBJ2-3; the D gene cannot be named for sure. This clonotype was sampled from a human donor with non-small cell lung cancer that progressed on radiotherapy plus ipilimumab. At the DNA level, the sequence is TGTGCCAGCAGTCCTTTAGGGAGCACAGATACGCAGTATTTT. It is translated as CASSPLGSTDTQYF.